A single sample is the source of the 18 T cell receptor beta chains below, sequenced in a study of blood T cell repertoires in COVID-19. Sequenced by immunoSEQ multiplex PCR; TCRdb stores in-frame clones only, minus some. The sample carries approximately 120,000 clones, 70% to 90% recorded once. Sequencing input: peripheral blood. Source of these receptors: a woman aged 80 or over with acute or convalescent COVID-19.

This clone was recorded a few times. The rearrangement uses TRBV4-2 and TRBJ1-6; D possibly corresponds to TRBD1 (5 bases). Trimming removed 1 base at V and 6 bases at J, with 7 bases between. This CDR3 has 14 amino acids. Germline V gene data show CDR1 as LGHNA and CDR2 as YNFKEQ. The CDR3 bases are TGTGCCAGCAGCCAAGTGGGGGGTAATTCACCCCTCCACTTT. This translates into CASSQVGGNSPLHF.

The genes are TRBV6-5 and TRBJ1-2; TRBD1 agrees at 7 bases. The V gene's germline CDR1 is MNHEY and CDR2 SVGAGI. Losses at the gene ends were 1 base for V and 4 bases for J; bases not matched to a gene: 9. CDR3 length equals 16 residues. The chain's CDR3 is CASSYFSGTEGYGYTF. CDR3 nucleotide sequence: TGTGCCAGCAGTTACTTCTCCGGGACAGAGGGCTATGGCTACACCTTC.

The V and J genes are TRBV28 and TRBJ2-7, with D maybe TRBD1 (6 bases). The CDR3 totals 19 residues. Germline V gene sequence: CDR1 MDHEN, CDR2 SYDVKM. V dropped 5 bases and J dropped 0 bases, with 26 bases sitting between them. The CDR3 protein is CASSLYRFKGGFLSYEQYF. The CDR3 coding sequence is TGTGCCAGCAGTCTATACAGGTTTAAAGGGGGTTTCCTCTCCTACGAGCAGTACTTC.

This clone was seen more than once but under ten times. The CDR3 nucleotides read TGTGCCAGCACCTCAACAGGGACCACTGAAGCTTTCTTT. This gives the protein CASTSTGTTEAFF. The chain recombines TRBV12-3 or TRBV12-4 with TRBJ1-1, with a possible D match to TRBD1 (6 bases). This CDR3 spans 13 amino acids. Trimming shortened V by 7 bases and J by 4 bases, and 13 bases separated the two germline ends.

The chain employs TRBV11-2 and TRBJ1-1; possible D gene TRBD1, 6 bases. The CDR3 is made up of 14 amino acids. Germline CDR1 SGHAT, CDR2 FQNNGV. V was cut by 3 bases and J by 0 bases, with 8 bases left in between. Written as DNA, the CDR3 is TGTGCCAGCAGCTTGACAGGTGTGAACACTGAAGCTTTCTTT. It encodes CASSLTGVNTEAFF.

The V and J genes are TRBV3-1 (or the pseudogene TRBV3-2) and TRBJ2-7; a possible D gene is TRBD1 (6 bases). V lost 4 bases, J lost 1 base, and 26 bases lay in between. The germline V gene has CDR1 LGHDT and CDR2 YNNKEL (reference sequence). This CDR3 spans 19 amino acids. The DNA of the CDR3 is TGTGCCAGCAGCCCTTGTTGGGACCCCACAGGGTCAACTTCCTACGAGCAGTACTTC. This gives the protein CASSPCWDPTGSTSYEQYF.

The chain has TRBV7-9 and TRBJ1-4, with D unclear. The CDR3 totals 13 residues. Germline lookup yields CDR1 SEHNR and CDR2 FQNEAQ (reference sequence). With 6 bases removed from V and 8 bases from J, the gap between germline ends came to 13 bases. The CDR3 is CASSLPGVEKLFF. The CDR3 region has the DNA TGTGCCAGCAGTTTACCAGGTGTCGAAAAACTGTTTTTT.

Written as DNA, the CDR3 is TGTGCCAGTAGTCATAGTGGAGCGGGAGAAGAGACCCAGTACTTC. Translating gives CASSHSGAGEETQYF. The chain joins TRBV19 to TRBJ2-5; 8 bases line up with TRBD2. Germline trimming cut 5 bases from V and 3 bases from J; bases unmatched to any gene: 8. The CDR3 extends over 15 amino acids. CDR1 and CDR2 (germline): LNHDA, SQIVND (reference sequence).

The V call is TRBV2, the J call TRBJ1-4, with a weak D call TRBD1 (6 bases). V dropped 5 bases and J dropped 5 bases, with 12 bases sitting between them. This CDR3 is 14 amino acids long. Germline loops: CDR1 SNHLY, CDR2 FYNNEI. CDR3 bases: TGTGCCAGCAGTCGACAGGAGAGAAATGAAAAACTGTTTTTT. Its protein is CASSRQERNEKLFF.

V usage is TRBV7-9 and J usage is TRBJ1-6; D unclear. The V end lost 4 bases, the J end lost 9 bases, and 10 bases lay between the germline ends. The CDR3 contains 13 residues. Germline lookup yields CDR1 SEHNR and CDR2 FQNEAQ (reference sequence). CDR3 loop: CASSSSYISPLHF. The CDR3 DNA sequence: TGTGCCAGCAGCTCTAGCTACATTTCACCCCTCCACTTT.

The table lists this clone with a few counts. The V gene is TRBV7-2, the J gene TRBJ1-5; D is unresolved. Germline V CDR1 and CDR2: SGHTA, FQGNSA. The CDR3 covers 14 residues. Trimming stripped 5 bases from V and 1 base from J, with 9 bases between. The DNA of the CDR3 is TGTGCCAGCAGCCAGAGCGGGAGCAATCAGCCCCAGCATTTT. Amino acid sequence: CASSQSGSNQPQHF.

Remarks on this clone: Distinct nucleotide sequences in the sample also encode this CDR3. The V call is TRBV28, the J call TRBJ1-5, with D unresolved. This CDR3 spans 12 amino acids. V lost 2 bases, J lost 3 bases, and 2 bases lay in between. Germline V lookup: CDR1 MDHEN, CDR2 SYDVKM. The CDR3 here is CASSLLNQPQHF. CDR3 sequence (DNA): TGTGCCAGCAGTTTACTCAATCAGCCCCAGCATTTT.

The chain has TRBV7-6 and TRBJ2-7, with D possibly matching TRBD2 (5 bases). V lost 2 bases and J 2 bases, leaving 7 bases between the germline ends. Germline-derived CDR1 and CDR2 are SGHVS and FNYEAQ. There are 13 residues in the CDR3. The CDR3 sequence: CASSLHGAYEQYF. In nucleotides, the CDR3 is TGTGCCAGCAGCTTACACGGGGCCTACGAGCAGTACTTC.

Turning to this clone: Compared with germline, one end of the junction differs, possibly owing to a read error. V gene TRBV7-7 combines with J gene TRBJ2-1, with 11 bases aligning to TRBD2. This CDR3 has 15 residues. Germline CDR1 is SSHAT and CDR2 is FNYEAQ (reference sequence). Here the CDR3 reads CASSATSGSGNEQFF. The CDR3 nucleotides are TGTGCTAGCAGCGCTACTAGCGGGAGTGGAAATGAGCAGTTCTTC. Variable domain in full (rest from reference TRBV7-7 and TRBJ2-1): GAGVSQSPRYKVTKRGQDVTLRCDPISSHATLYWYQQALGQGPEFLTYFNYEAQPDKSGLPSDRFSAERPEGSISTLTIQRTEQRDSAMYRCASSATSGSGNEQFFGPGTRLTVL.

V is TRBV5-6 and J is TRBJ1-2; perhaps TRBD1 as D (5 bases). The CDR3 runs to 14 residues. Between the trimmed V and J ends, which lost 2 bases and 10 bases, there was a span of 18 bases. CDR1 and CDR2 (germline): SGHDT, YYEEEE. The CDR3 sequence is CASSFGGRDNFYTF. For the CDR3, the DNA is TGTGCCAGCAGCTTCGGGGGACGGGATAATTTCTACACCTTC.

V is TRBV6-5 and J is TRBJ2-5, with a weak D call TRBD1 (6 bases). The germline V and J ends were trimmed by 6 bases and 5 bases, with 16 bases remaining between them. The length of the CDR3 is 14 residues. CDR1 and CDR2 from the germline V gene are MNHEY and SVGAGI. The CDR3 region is CASRNTGPGETQYF. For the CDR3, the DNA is TGTGCCAGCAGAAATACAGGGCCCGGGGAGACCCAGTACTTC.

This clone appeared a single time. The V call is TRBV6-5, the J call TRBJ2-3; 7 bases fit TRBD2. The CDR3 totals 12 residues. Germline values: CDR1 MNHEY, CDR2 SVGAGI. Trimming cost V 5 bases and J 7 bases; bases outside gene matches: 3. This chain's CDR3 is CASSPSGNTQYF. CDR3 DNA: TGTGCCAGCAGTCCAAGCGGGAATACGCAGTATTTT.

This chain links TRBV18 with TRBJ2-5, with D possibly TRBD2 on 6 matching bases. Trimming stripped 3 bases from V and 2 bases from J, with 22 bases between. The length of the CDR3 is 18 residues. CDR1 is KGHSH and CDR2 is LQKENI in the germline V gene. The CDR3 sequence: CASSPLARGSIGQETQYF. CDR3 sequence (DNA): TGTGCCAGCTCACCCCTAGCGCGGGGCTCGATCGGTCAAGAGACCCAGTACTTC.